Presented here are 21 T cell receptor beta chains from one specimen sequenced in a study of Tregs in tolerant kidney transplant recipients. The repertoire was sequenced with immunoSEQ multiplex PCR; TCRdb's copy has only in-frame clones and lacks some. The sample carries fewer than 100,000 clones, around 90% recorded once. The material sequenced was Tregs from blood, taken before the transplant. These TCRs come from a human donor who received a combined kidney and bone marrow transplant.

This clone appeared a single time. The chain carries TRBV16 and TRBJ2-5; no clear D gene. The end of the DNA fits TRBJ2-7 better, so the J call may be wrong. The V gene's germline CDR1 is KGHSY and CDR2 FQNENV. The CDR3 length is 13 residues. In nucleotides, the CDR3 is TGTGCCAGCAGCCGCGTGTCGTCCTACGAGCAGTACTTC. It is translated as CASSRVSSYEQYF.

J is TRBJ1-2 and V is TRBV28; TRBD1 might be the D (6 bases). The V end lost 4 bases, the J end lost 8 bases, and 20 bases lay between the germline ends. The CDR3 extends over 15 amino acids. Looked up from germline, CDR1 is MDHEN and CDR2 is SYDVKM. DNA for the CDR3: TGTGCCAGCAGTTCGGGGACAACAACAGGGTACGGCTACACCTTC. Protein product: CASSSGTTTGYGYTF.

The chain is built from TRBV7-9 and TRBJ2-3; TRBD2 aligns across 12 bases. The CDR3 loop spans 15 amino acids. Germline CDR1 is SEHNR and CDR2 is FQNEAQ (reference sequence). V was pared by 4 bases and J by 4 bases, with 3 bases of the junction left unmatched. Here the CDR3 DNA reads TGTGCCAGCAGCTCCCTAGCGGGAGGGCCAGATACGCAGTATTTT. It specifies CASSSLAGGPDTQYF.

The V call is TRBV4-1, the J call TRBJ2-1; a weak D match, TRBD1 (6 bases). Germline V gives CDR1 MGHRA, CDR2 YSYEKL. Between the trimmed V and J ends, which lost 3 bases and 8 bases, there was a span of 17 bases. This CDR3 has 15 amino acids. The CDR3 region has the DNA TGCGCCAGCAGCCAGGCCCACAGGGTTAGCGATGAGCAGTTCTTC. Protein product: CASSQAHRVSDEQFF.

The CDR3 DNA is TGTGCCAGCAGCTTACAGGGTTCCCAGTACTTC. This gives the protein CASSLQGSQYF. The gene calls are TRBV7-2 and TRBJ2-5; D perhaps matches TRBD1 (5 bases). V lost 2 bases to trimming and J lost 9 bases, with 7 bases between them. The germline gives CDR1 SGHTA, CDR2 FQGNSA. The CDR3 contains 11 residues.

The CDR3 DNA sequence: TGTGCCAGCAACGGGGCCAACTCTTACGAGCAGTACTTC. This translates into CASNGANSYEQYF. This chain joins TRBV27 and TRBJ2-5, with D tentatively TRBD1 or TRBD2 (5 bases each). With the DNA end fitting TRBJ2-7 better, the J assignment may be wrong. This CDR3 is 13 amino acids long. In germline, CDR1 is MNHEY, CDR2 SMNVEV (reference sequence).

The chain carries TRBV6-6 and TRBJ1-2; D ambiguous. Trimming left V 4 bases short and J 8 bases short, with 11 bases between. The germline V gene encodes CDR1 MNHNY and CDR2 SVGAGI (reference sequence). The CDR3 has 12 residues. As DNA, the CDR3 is TGTGCCAGCAGTTTGATGTGGGAAGGCTACACCTTC. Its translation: CASSLMWEGYTF.

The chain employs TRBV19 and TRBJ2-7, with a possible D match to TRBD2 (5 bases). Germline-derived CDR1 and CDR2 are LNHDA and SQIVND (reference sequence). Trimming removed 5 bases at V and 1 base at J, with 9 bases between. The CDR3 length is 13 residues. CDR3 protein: CASSLRLSYEQYF. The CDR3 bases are TGTGCCAGTAGTCTCCGACTATCCTACGAGCAGTACTTC.

CDR3 DNA: TGTGCCACCGGACAGGATTCCTACGAGCAGTACTTC. It is translated as CATGQDSYEQYF. V is TRBV2 and J is TRBJ2-7, with TRBD1 matching over 7 bases. Trimming took 10 bases from V and 1 from J; bases not matched to a gene: 4. Germline loops: CDR1 SNHLY, CDR2 FYNNEI. This CDR3 region has 12 residues.

As DNA, the CDR3 is TGTGCCAGCAGCGGTACTAGCGTCCCGAATGAGCAGTTCTTC. Translating it yields CASSGTSVPNEQFF. The chain couples TRBV9 to TRBJ2-1; 7 bases are shared with TRBD2. The germline CDR1 and CDR2 sequences are SGDLS and YYNGEE. Germline trimming cut 3 bases from V and 7 bases from J; bases unmatched to any gene: 7. The CDR3 is made up of 14 amino acids. Complete variable domain (other parts from reference TRBV9 and TRBJ2-1): DSGVTQTPKHLITATGQRVTLRCSPRSGDLSVYWYQQSLDQGLQFLIQYYNGEERAKGNILERFSAQQFPDLHSELNLSSLELGDSALYFCASSGTSVPNEQFFGPGTRLTVL.

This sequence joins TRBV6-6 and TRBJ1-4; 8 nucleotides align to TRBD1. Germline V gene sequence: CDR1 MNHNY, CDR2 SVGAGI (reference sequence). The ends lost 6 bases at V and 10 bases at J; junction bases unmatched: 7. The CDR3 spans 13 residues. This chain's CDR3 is CASSRDRLGKLFF. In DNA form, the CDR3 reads TGTGCCAGCAGCCGGGACAGGCTGGGAAAACTGTTTTTT.

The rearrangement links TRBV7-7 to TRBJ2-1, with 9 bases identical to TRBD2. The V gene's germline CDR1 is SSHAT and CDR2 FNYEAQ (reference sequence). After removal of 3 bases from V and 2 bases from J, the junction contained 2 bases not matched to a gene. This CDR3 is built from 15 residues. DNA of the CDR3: TGTGCCAGCAGCTTGTCTAGCGGGGCCTACAATGAGCAGTTCTTC. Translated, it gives CASSLSSGAYNEQFF.

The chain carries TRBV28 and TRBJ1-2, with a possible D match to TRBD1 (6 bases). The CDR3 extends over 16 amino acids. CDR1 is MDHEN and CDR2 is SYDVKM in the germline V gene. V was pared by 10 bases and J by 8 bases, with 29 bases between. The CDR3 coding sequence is TGTGCCACCACCCCGGGGGGGGGCCTAGAAAGAGGGGGCTACACCTTC. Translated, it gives CATTPGGGLERGGYTF.

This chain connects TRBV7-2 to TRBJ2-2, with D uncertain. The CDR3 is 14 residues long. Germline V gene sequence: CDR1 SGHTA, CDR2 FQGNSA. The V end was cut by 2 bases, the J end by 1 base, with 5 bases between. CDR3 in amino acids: CASSLTRNTGELFF. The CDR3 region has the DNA TGTGCCAGCAGCTTAACACGGAACACCGGGGAGCTGTTTTTT. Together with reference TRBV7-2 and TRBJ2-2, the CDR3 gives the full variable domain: GAGVSQSPSNKVTEKGKDVELRCDPISGHTALYWYRQSLGQGLEFLIYFQGNSAPDKSGLPSDRFSAERTGGSVSTLTIQRTQQEDSAVYLCASSLTRNTGELFFGEGSRLTVL.

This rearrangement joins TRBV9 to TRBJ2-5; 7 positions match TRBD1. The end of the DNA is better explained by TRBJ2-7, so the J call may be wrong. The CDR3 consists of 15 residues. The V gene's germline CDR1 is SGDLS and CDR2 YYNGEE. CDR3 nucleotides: TGTGCCAGCAGCGTAGGCCAGGGGGTAGCCTACGAGCAGTACTTC. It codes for CASSVGQGVAYEQYF.

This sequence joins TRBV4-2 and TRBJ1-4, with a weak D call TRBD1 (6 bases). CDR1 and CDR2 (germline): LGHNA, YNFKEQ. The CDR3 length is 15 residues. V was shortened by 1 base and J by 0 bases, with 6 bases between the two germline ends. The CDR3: CASSQGTATNEKLFF. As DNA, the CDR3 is TGTGCCAGCAGCCAAGGGACAGCAACTAATGAAAAACTGTTTTTT.

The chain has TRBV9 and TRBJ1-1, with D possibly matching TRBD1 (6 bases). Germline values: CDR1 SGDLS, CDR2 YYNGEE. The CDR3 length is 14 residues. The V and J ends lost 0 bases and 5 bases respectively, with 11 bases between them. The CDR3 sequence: CASSVDTGRTEAFF. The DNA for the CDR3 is TGTGCCAGCAGCGTAGATACAGGGAGGACTGAAGCTTTCTTT.

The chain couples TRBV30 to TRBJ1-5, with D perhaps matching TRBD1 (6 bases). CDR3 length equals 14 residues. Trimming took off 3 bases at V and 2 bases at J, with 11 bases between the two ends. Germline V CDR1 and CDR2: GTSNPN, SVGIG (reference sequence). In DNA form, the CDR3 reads TGTGCCTGGAGAGCAGGGGCAGGCAATCAGCCCCAGCATTTT. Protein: CAWRAGAGNQPQHF.

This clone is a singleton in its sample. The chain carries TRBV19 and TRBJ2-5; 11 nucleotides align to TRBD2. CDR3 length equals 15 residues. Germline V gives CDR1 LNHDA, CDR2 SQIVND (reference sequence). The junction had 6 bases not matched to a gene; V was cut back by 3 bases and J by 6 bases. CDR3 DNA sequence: TGTGCCAGTAGTATTGCTAGCGGGAGGTCACAGACCCAGTACTTC. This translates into CASSIASGRSQTQYF.

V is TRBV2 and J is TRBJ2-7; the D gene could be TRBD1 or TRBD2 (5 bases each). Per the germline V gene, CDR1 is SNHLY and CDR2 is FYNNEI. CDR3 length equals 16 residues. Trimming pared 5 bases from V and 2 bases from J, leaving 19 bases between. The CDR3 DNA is TGTGCCAGCAGTAGGAGAGGGACCGCCGGAACCTACGAGCAGTACTTC. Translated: CASSRRGTAGTYEQYF.

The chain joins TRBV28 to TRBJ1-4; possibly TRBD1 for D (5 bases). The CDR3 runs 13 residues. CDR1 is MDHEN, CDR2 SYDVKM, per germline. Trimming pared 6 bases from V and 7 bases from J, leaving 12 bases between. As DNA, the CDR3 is TGTGCCAGCAGCAGAAGAAGGGGTGAAAAACTGTTTTTT. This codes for CASSRRRGEKLFF.